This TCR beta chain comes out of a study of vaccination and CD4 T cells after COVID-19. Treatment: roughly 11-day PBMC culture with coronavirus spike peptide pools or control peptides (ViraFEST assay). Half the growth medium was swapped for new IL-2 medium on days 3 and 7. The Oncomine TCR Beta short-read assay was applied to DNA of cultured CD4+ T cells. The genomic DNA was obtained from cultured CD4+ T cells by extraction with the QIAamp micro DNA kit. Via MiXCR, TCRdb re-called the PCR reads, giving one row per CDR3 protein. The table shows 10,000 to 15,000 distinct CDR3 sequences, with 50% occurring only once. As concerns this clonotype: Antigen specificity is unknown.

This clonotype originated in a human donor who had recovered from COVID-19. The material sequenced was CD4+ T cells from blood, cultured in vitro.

The CDR3 DNA sequence: TGTGCCAGTCGCTACCTTAGCGGGGGGATTGGCGGGGAGCTGTTTTTT. This gives the protein CASRYLSGGIGGELFF. The V call is TRBV19, the J call TRBJ2-2, with 10 bases identical to TRBD2. The CDR3 consists of 16 residues. The V and J ends lost 8 bases and 7 bases, in that order; junction bases with no gene match: 13. CDR1 is LNHDA, CDR2 SQIVND, per germline (reference sequence).